This T cell receptor beta chain was profiled in a study of spatial heterogeneity in lung cancer. With 0 bases removed from V and 5 bases from J, the gap between germline ends came to 7 bases. CDR3 length: 12 amino acids. CDR1 is DFQATT, CDR2 SNEGSKA, per germline (reference sequence). This clonotype is labeled medium-sized. TCRdb reprocessed the 5' RACE reads via MiXCR and lists one record per CDR3 protein. The sample records over 11,000 distinct CDR3 sequences, roughly a tenth being singletons. Time point noted: sample taken at primary tumor resection. Unsorted whole RNA of tumor, nontumor lung or frozen PBMC was sequenced. Samples were donated by 72 untreated early-stage non-small cell lung cancer patients.

This specimen was PBMCs, taken at surgery. This receptor was taken from a male donor with early-stage non-small cell lung cancer. This chain connects TRBV20-1 to TRBJ1-1; D is undetermined. CDR3 nucleotides: TGCAGTGCTAGAGAGCCTGGGACTGAAGCTTTCTTT. Encoded protein: CSAREPGTEAFF.